Listed below are T cell receptor beta chains from one sample, sequenced in a study of OX40 agonist ivuxolimab in advanced cancers. TCRdb's copy holds only in-frame clones and misses some; the assay was immunoSEQ multiplex PCR. The sample yields about 77,000 clones, roughly 84% seen once. The material sequenced was CD4+ or CD8+ T cells sorted from blood, taken in a trial of the OX40 agonist ivuxolimab. The source of these receptors is an adult with an advanced solid tumor such as melanoma, head and neck, liver or kidney cancer. CDR3s leave out the opening cysteine and the closing phenylalanine or tryptophan.

V	J	CDR3
TRBV7-9	TRBJ1-1	ASSTPSANTEAF
TRBV6-5	TRBJ2-7	ASTRDRASYEQY
TRBV2	TRBJ2-7	ASSLTGPQYEQY
TRBV6-4	TRBJ2-5	ASSQNRAKYVETQY
TRBV6-5	TRBJ1-5	ASSSQGLSNQPQH
TRBV5-1	TRBJ1-2	ASSLDQGWVYGYT
TRBV4-1	TRBJ2-1	ASSQESGTEQF
TRBV28	TRBJ1-5	ASSLNQGVLDSNQPQH
TRBV11-2	TRBJ2-3	ASSLAGATYTDTQY
TRBV6-5	TRBJ1-2	ASRRQGGYT
TRBV16	TRBJ2-7	ASSLQASPGTGGEQY
TRBV19	TRBJ2-7	ASSESGTGISYEQY
TRBV18	TRBJ1-5	ASSLQKNQPQH
TRBV11-2	TRBJ2-2	ASSSDRAGELF
TRBV6-5	TRBJ2-1	ASRYDRESYNEQF
TRBV27	TRBJ2-3	ASSTRTSGITDTQY
TRBV9	TRBJ1-6	ASSLDSLGEPLH
TRBV11-2	TRBJ2-1	ASSPNAGTGNEQF
TRBV11-2	TRBJ2-7	ASSPDRGGEQY
TRBV15	TRBJ2-2	ATSRFPSTATGELF
TRBV19	TRBJ2-1	ASSGRNEQF
TRBV27	TRBJ1-2	ASSLSSGKFGYGYT
TRBV28	TRBJ2-1	ASRNMRGSSYNEQF
TRBV7-5	TRBJ1-2	VRSLDPRGHSYGYT
TRBV6-5	TRBJ2-7	ASSYSGEPAYEQY
TRBV6-1	TRBJ2-1	ASSDLAGGWYNEQF
TRBV5-4	TRBJ2-1	ASSLSGVGYNEQF
TRBV2	TRBJ2-7	ATPRGGNGAEQY
TRBV29-1	TRBJ2-3	SVETGVRTDTQY
TRBV28	TRBJ2-5	ASSFKETQY
TRBV28	TRBJ2-1	ASSFINEQF
TRBV19	TRBJ2-7	ASSIYRGDEQY
TRBV9	TRBJ2-7	ASSVGVGGYSYEQY
TRBV30	TRBJ1-2	AWSGDRGGYT
TRBV28	TRBJ1-6	ASSSPAGTGGASPLH
TRBV6-1	TRBJ2-7	ASSGESHSYEQY
TRBV7-9	TRBJ2-2	ASRGVTGRSTTGELF
TRBV9	TRBJ2-1	ASSVVGSNEQF
TRBV19	TRBJ1-4	ASSATGQNEKLF
TRBV30	TRBJ1-1	AWSLTGLHRGGAF
TRBV5-4	TRBJ2-5	ASSLAPSGRAGETQY
TRBV5-1	TRBJ2-3	ASSLARDTQY
TRBV6-5	TRBJ2-1	ASSYSSEQF
TRBV10-3	TRBJ2-1	AISVDGTSGSFLDEQF
TRBV25-1	TRBJ1-5	ASSLTGASNQPQH
TRBV7-3	TRBJ2-3	ASSPEGRTDTQY
TRBV19	TRBJ1-1	ASSIGGPARTEAF
TRBV25-1	TRBJ1-1	ASKSGGVYTEAF
TRBV15	TRBJ2-7	ATSREGAGQQY
TRBV6-6	TRBJ1-1	ASIQEPNTEAF
TRBV5-1	TRBJ1-2	ASRLTPAAGANYGYT
TRBV19	TRBJ2-7	ASSIVAGGTYEQY
TRBV5-1	TRBJ1-1	ASSVGQGKTEAF
TRBV7-9	TRBJ2-1	ASRLDRGKSSYNEQF